This entry lists 30 T cell receptor beta chains sequenced from one sample in a study of shared clonotypes between healthy human individuals. The data were produced by immunoSEQ multiplex PCR, yet TCRdb's version contains in-frame clones alone and is incomplete. The table includes around 1.1 million clones, 77% detected once. The sequenced sample consisted of memory CD4+ T cells from PBMCs. Described subset: CD45RA-negative fraction. Every receptor here comes from a man younger than 35 in good health. Some clones in this sample may be carry-over from other donors' samples.

The chain carries TRBV28 and TRBJ1-3; D is perhaps TRBD1 (5 bases). This CDR3 is built from 18 residues. Trimming removed 9 bases at V and 0 bases at J, with 24 bases between. Germline CDR1 reads MDHEN; CDR2 reads SYDVKM. DNA of the CDR3: TGTGCCAGGGAGTTTCTTACAGGAGCAGCGACCTCTGGAAACACCATATATTTT. Translated, it gives CAREFLTGAATSGNTIYF.

The chain couples TRBV5-6 to TRBJ2-7; TRBD1 matches 10 bases. V gave up 4 bases and J gave up 4 bases; unmatched junction bases: 5. Germline values: CDR1 SGHDT, CDR2 YYEEEE. The CDR3 consists of 14 residues. The CDR3: CASSQRQGAYEQYF. In DNA, the CDR3 is TGTGCCAGCAGCCAAAGACAGGGGGCTTACGAGCAGTACTTC. Full variable domain (outside the CDR3, taken from reference TRBV5-6 and TRBJ2-7): DAGVTQSPTHLIKTRGQQVTLRCSPKSGHDTVSWYQQALGQGPQFIFQYYEEEERQRGNFPDRFSGHQFPNYSSELNVNALLLGDSALYLCASSQRQGAYEQYFGPGTRLTVT.

Written as DNA, the CDR3 is TGTGCCAGCAGTTTATCCCGGACAGGCCCGGGGTTGGCTTTCTTT. Residues: CASSLSRTGPGLAFF. The chain links TRBV28 to TRBJ1-1; the match to TRBD1 covers 7 bases. Unmatched junction bases numbered 13, after V lost 1 base and J lost 11 bases. Germline CDR1 MDHEN, CDR2 SYDVKM. The CDR3 contains 15 residues.

The chain employs TRBV29-1 and TRBJ2-3; 11 bases agree with TRBD1. The germline V gene encodes CDR1 SQVTM and CDR2 ANQGSEA. This CDR3 is built from 13 residues. V dropped 6 bases and J dropped 3; count of bases not matched to a gene: 2. CDR3 in DNA: TGCAGCGTAGGGGACAGGGGGACAGATACGCAGTATTTT. It codes for CSVGDRGTDTQYF.

The V call is TRBV15, the J call TRBJ1-1; D gene ambiguous. Germline V gives CDR1 LNHNV, CDR2 YYDKDF (reference sequence). The CDR3 sequence is 15 residues long. The V and J ends lost 0 bases and 1 base respectively, with 9 bases between them. The CDR3 loop reads CATSRDGQANTEAFF. CDR3 DNA sequence: TGTGCCACCAGCAGAGACGGGCAGGCGAACACTGAAGCTTTCTTT.

This chain links TRBV7-9 with TRBJ2-2; 8 bases are shared with TRBD1. This CDR3 region has 15 residues. Germline CDR1 SEHNR, CDR2 FQNEAQ (reference sequence). V trimming: 4 bases; J trimming: 4 bases; junction bases outside the gene matches: 5. CDR3 nucleotide sequence: TGTGCCAGCAGCTACCCCGGGACAGGCACCGGGGAGCTGTTTTTT. It codes for CASSYPGTGTGELFF.

This clone has a single count. The chain has TRBV2 and TRBJ1-2; weak D call: TRBD1 (5 bases). The V gene lost 3 bases and the J gene lost 2 bases, with 10 bases spanning the gap. The V gene's germline CDR1 is SNHLY and CDR2 FYNNEI. The CDR3 extends over 14 amino acids. CDR3 DNA: TGTGCCAGCAGTGAGGGCAGGGCAAACTATGGCTACACCTTC. This sequence encodes CASSEGRANYGYTF.

This clone was recorded only once. This rearrangement joins TRBV7-9 to TRBJ1-1; D perhaps matches TRBD1 (5 bases). The CDR3 contains 15 residues. Germline lookup yields CDR1 SEHNR and CDR2 FQNEAQ (reference sequence). Trimming removed 4 bases at V and 3 bases at J, with 15 bases between. The CDR3 is CASSSAARGYTEAFF. In DNA form, the CDR3 reads TGTGCCAGCAGCTCGGCCGCGAGGGGATACACTGAAGCTTTCTTT.

The chain joins TRBV28 to TRBJ2-2; the match to TRBD2 covers 11 bases. V was clipped by 5 bases and J by 7 bases; unmatched bases: 6. Germline loops: CDR1 MDHEN, CDR2 SYDVKM. This CDR3 spans 15 amino acids. The CDR3 nucleotides read TGTGCCAGCAGTATACTAGCGGGAGCGGGCGGGGAGCTGTTTTTT. Amino acids: CASSILAGAGGELFF.

The V and J genes are TRBV5-1 and TRBJ2-1; 9 positions match TRBD2. The CDR3 length is 14 residues. The J segment lost 8 bases and the V segment lost 0 bases, leaving 3 bases of the junction unmatched. Germline V lookup: CDR1 SGHRS, CDR2 YFSETQ. CDR3 amino acids: CASSLGAGGYEQFF. The CDR3 coding sequence is TGCGCCAGCAGCTTGGGGGCGGGAGGGTATGAGCAGTTCTTC.

This clone was counted a few times. The chain uses TRBV5-1 and TRBJ1-1; unclear D gene. Trimming stripped 4 bases from V and 8 bases from J, with 15 bases between. This CDR3 spans 13 amino acids. Per the germline V gene, CDR1 is SGHRS and CDR2 is YFSETQ. The CDR3 nucleotides read TGCGCCAGCAGCCCCGAATGGGTGGGAGAAGCTTTCTTT. It translates to CASSPEWVGEAFF.

The rearrangement uses TRBV25-1 and TRBJ2-6, with D possibly matching TRBD2 (6 bases). The CDR3 length is 15 residues. CDR1 and CDR2 from the germline V gene are MGHDK and SYGVNS. V shed 4 bases and J shed 2 bases, with 9 bases lying between them. CDR3 region: CASSARRAGANVLTF. For the CDR3, the DNA is TGTGCCAGCAGTGCCCGGAGGGCTGGGGCCAACGTCCTGACTTTC.

The rearrangement links TRBV6-1 to TRBJ2-1; TRBD2 aligns across 10 bases. Germline-derived CDR1 and CDR2 are MNHNS and SASEGT. The CDR3 consists of 15 residues. After removal of 0 bases from V and 7 bases from J, the junction contained 3 bases not matched to a gene. The CDR3: CASSEAASGRNEQFF. The CDR3, as DNA: TGTGCCAGCAGTGAAGCGGCTAGCGGGAGAAATGAGCAGTTCTTC.

Note on this clone: The same CDR3 arises from other DNA sequences in this sample as well. The chain couples TRBV5-1 to TRBJ2-1; unclear D gene. CDR1 and CDR2 from the germline V gene are SGHRS and YFSETQ. The CDR3 is made up of 14 amino acids. V dropped 0 bases and J dropped 8 bases, with 12 bases sitting between them. The CDR3 region is CASSLVQLRDEQFF. DNA for the CDR3: TGCGCCAGCAGCTTGGTTCAGTTACGAGATGAGCAGTTCTTC.

The V and J genes are TRBV10-3 and TRBJ2-1, with D uncertain. The CDR3 is 12 residues long. The V and J ends lost 3 bases and 4 bases respectively, with 4 bases between them. CDR1 ENHRY and CDR2 SYGVKD come from the germline V gene. DNA of the CDR3: TGTGCCATCAGTGAACAATACAATGAGCAGTTCTTC. Protein: CAISEQYNEQFF.

V usage is TRBV27 and J usage is TRBJ1-2; 8 bases fit TRBD1. The CDR3 has 16 residues. The germline gives CDR1 MNHEY, CDR2 SMNVEV (reference sequence). With 8 bases clipped from V and 0 bases from J, the junction kept 11 bases outside the gene matches. CDR3 coding DNA: TGTGCCAGCGGGGACAGGAACACAAGATCTAACTATGGCTACACCTTC. It specifies CASGDRNTRSNYGYTF.

V and J are TRBV2 and TRBJ1-2, with 8 bases that match TRBD1. Germline assignment: CDR1 SNHLY and CDR2 FYNNEI. This CDR3 region has 15 residues. V lost 6 bases to trimming and J lost 4 bases; unmatched junction nucleotides: 10. The CDR3 loop reads CASRDMTGAGYGYTF. The CDR3 coding sequence is TGTGCCAGCAGGGACATGACAGGGGCGGGCTATGGCTACACCTTC.

The chain has TRBV2 and TRBJ2-1; 15 bases match TRBD2. The CDR3 spans 15 residues. In germline, CDR1 is SNHLY, CDR2 FYNNEI. The V and J ends lost 4 bases and 10 bases, in that order; junction bases with no gene match: 5. The CDR3 sequence: CASSVGLAGGQEQFF. CDR3 DNA: TGTGCCAGCAGTGTTGGACTAGCGGGAGGGCAGGAGCAGTTCTTC.

CDR3 nucleotide sequence: TGTGCCAGCAGTCTCCGGGGGACAGGGGGCGACGAGCAGTACTTC. This encodes CASSLRGTGGDEQYF. The rearrangement uses TRBV28 and TRBJ2-7; TRBD1 matches 12 bases. In germline, CDR1 is MDHEN, CDR2 SYDVKM. The CDR3 runs 15 residues. With 5 bases clipped from V and 5 bases from J, the junction kept 7 bases outside the gene matches.

The table lists this clone with a few counts. The chain joins TRBV10-3 to TRBJ2-7, with TRBD2 matching 8 bases. The length of the CDR3 is 17 residues. Trimming at V came to 7 bases and at J to 4 bases, leaving 18 bases not matched to a gene. The germline V gene encodes CDR1 ENHRY and CDR2 SYGVKD. The CDR3 region has the DNA TGTGCCATCACCCCCACGATAGCGGGATCGGAGAGGTACGAGCAGTACTTC. This encodes CAITPTIAGSERYEQYF.

This CDR3 reads CASSQALTSGRTYNEQFF. The DNA of the CDR3 is TGTGCCAGCAGCCAGGCTCTTACTAGCGGGAGGACCTACAATGAGCAGTTCTTC. The chain is built from TRBV14 and TRBJ2-1; TRBD2 matches at 12 bases. The V gene's germline CDR1 is SGHDN and CDR2 FVKESK. V lost 3 bases to trimming and J lost 2 bases; unmatched junction nucleotides: 8. The CDR3 has 18 residues.

The rearrangement joins TRBV27 to TRBJ2-5, with a tentative D call TRBD1 (6 bases). This CDR3 has 16 residues. V lost 2 bases and J lost 2, with 15 bases in between. Germline CDR1 MNHEY, CDR2 SMNVEV (reference sequence). CDR3 DNA: TGTGCCAGCAGTTTACGCCCTCAACAGGGACAAGAGACCCAGTACTTC. It yields the protein CASSLRPQQGQETQYF.

This chain uses TRBV27 with TRBJ2-2, with 8 nucleotides matching TRBD1. The CDR3 contains 14 residues. J gave up 4 bases and V 5 bases, and 3 bases lay outside the gene matches. From germline, CDR1 is MNHEY and CDR2 SMNVEV (reference sequence). Here the CDR3 DNA reads TGTGCCAGCAGTAGACAGGGGACCACCGGGGAGCTGTTTTTT. This gives the protein CASSRQGTTGELFF.

The rearrangement links TRBV6-5 to TRBJ2-7, with 7 bases lining up with TRBD1. The CDR3 has 16 amino acids. Germline values: CDR1 MNHEY, CDR2 SVGAGI. The V and J ends lost 2 bases and 5 bases, in that order; junction bases with no gene match: 12. CDR3 coding DNA: TGTGCCAGCAGTTACGAATTCGCAGGGGGTAGGAACGAGCAGTACTTC. Translation gives CASSYEFAGGRNEQYF.

CDR3 sequence reads: CASSLMGTAYEQYF. The CDR3 DNA is TGCGCCAGCAGCTTGATGGGGACGGCCTACGAGCAGTACTTC. The chain recombines TRBV5-1 with TRBJ2-7; D might be TRBD1 or TRBD2, each matching 5 bases. CDR1 SGHRS and CDR2 YFSETQ come from the germline V gene. Between the trimmed V and J ends, which lost 1 base and 2 bases, there was a span of 10 bases. This CDR3 has 14 amino acids.

This rearrangement joins TRBV6-6 to TRBJ1-1; D not certain. The CDR3 loop spans 14 amino acids. CDR1 and CDR2 from the germline V gene are MNHNY and SVGAGI (reference sequence). Trimming took off 2 bases at V and 4 bases at J, with 11 bases between the two ends. CDR3 DNA: TGTGCCAGCAGTTACGTCTCAGCGAGCACTGAAGCTTTCTTT. Encoded protein: CASSYVSASTEAFF.

V is TRBV5-1 and J is TRBJ2-3, with 10 bases lining up with TRBD2. Germline V gene sequence: CDR1 SGHRS, CDR2 YFSETQ. The trim removed 4 bases at V and 4 bases at J, leaving 9 bases unmatched. The CDR3 is 16 residues long. The CDR3 DNA follows: TGCGCCAGCAGCCCCCGCCCTAGCGGGAGCGCAGATACGCAGTATTTT. Amino acids: CASSPRPSGSADTQYF. The full variable domain, its missing parts supplied by reference TRBV5-1 and TRBJ2-3, is KAGVTQTPRYLIKTRGQQVTLSCSPISGHRSVSWYQQTPGQGLQFLFEYFSETQRNKGNFPGRFSGRQFSNSRSEMNVSTLELGDSALYLCASSPRPSGSADTQYFGPGTRLTVL.

This clone turned up a few times. The V and J genes are TRBV7-3 and TRBJ1-1, with TRBD1 identical over 7 bases. The germline V gene encodes CDR1 SGHTA and CDR2 FQGTGA. V lost 4 bases to trimming and J lost 4 bases; unmatched junction nucleotides: 3. The length of the CDR3 is 13 residues. This CDR3 reads CASSSQGTTEAFF. The CDR3 nucleotides are TGTGCCAGCAGCTCACAGGGGACCACTGAAGCTTTCTTT. Drawing the rest from reference TRBV7-3 and TRBJ1-1, the complete variable domain is GAGVSQTPSNKVTEKGKYVELRCDPISGHTALYWYRQSLGQGPEFLIYFQGTGAADDSGLPNDRFFAVRPEGSVSTLKIQRTERGDSAVYLCASSSQGTTEAFFGQGTRLTVV.

The rearrangement joins TRBV28 to TRBJ2-7; D is possibly TRBD2 (7 bases). V lost 4 bases to trimming and J lost 6 bases, with 16 bases between them. Per germline, CDR1 MDHEN and CDR2 SYDVKM. The CDR3 length is 14 residues. DNA for the CDR3: TGTGCCAGCAGTTACCCAGGGGAGGGATCCGAGCAGTACTTC. Protein product: CASSYPGEGSEQYF.

This clone was seen once. Additional DNA sequences in this sample encode the identical CDR3. The V call is TRBV6-1, the J call TRBJ2-6, with D unclear. Germline assignment: CDR1 MNHNS and CDR2 SASEGT. The CDR3 sequence is 15 residues long. V was trimmed by 1 base and J by 0 bases, leaving 4 bases between them. In nucleotides, the CDR3 is TGTGCCAGCAGTGAAGGGGGCTCTGGGGCCAACGTCCTGACTTTC. The encoded protein is CASSEGGSGANVLTF.